The 8 T cell receptor beta chains in this list originate from one sample, sequenced in a study of technical replicates of blood from several donors. Here immunoSEQ multiplex PCR was the method, and the copy in TCRdb shows in-frame clones only, minus some. The sample contains about 59,000 clones, approximately 92% of which appear only once. Sample: PBMCs. All receptors derive from a human donor in good health. Some clones in this sample may be carry-over from other donors' samples.

The rearrangement links TRBV5-5 to TRBJ1-3; the D is unclear. Germline values: CDR1 SGHKS, CDR2 YYEKEE (reference sequence). This CDR3 is 14 amino acids long. V was pared by 5 bases and J by 1 base, with 10 bases between. In DNA form, the CDR3 reads TGTGCCAGCAGACCAATGAGGTCTGGAAACACCATATATTTT. This encodes CASRPMRSGNTIYF. Full variable domain (remainder filled in from reference TRBV5-5 and TRBJ1-3): DAGVTQSPTHLIKTRGQQVTLRCSPISGHKSVSWYQQVLGQGPQFIFQYYEKEERGRGNFPDRFSARQFPNYSSELNVNALLLGDSALYLCASRPMRSGNTIYFGEGSWLTVV.

This chain joins TRBV4-3 and TRBJ2-3; D is possibly TRBD1 (5 bases). The V end was cut by 1 base, the J end by 4 bases, with 9 bases between. CDR1 and CDR2 (germline): LGHNA, YSLEER. This CDR3 spans 14 amino acids. The CDR3 protein is CASSQGGMADTQYF. For the CDR3, the DNA is TGCGCCAGCAGCCAAGGGGGCATGGCAGATACGCAGTATTTT.

The chain employs TRBV19 and TRBJ1-2; no clear D gene. This CDR3 is built from 13 residues. Trimming pared 5 bases from V and 0 bases from J, leaving 7 bases between. Germline V gives CDR1 LNHDA, CDR2 SQIVND (reference sequence). CDR3 in amino acids: CASSVRTNYGYTF. CDR3 coding DNA: TGTGCCAGTAGTGTCAGGACTAACTATGGCTACACCTTC.

This chain uses TRBV30 with TRBJ2-7; 7 bases fit TRBD1. The CDR3 runs to 13 residues. The germline CDR1 and CDR2 sequences are GTSNPN and SVGIG (reference sequence). V trimming: 1 base; J trimming: 4 bases; junction bases outside the gene matches: 4. CDR3 DNA sequence: TGTGCCTGGAGTGGGGGGACAGATTACGAGCAGTACTTC. Amino acids: CAWSGGTDYEQYF.

This chain joins TRBV7-3 and TRBJ2-5; TRBD2 matches 8 bases. V shed 5 bases, J shed 2 bases, and the junction held 13 bases outside the gene matches. This CDR3 has 17 amino acids. Germline V gene lookup returns CDR1 SGHTA and CDR2 FQGTGA. CDR3 DNA sequence: TGTGCCAGCAGCCCCCGGGGTCGAGCGGGAGCGCAAGAGACCCAGTACTTC. Translating it yields CASSPRGRAGAQETQYF.

The chain combines TRBV4-1 with TRBJ1-4, with D hard to call. Trimming took 4 bases from V and 5 from J, leaving 11 bases between them. In germline, CDR1 is MGHRA, CDR2 YSYEKL. The CDR3 is 14 amino acids. The CDR3 DNA is TGCGCCAGCAGCCGTAACCCCACAAATGAAAAACTGTTTTTT. Translating gives CASSRNPTNEKLFF.

The V call is TRBV13, the J call TRBJ2-3; 15 bases fit TRBD2. The CDR3 has 19 amino acids. V gave up 5 bases and J gave up 0 bases; unmatched junction bases: 9. Germline V gene lookup returns CDR1 PRHDT and CDR2 FYEKMQ (reference sequence). The CDR3 bases are TGTGCCAGCAGCAAGACAGGACTAGCGGGAGGGCCGAGCACAGATACGCAGTATTTT. It yields the protein CASSKTGLAGGPSTDTQYF. The full variable domain, in which reference TRBV13 and TRBJ2-3 provide the parts outside the CDR3, is AAGVIQSPRHLIKEKRETATLKCYPIPRHDTVYWYQQGPGQDPQFLISFYEKMQSDKGSIPDRFSAQQFSDYHSELNMSSLELGDSALYFCASSKTGLAGGPSTDTQYFGPGTRLTVL.

Worth noting for this clone: Different DNA sequences within this sample yield the same CDR3. The rearrangement links TRBV5-1 to TRBJ2-3; D gene ambiguous. V lost 0 bases to trimming and J lost 1 base, with 3 bases between them. The CDR3 extends over 13 amino acids. Germline V gene lookup returns CDR1 SGHRS and CDR2 YFSETQ. This CDR3 is CASSLAGTDTQYF. The CDR3 DNA follows: TGCGCCAGCAGCTTGGCGGGCACAGATACGCAGTATTTT.